This record looks at one TCR beta chain sequence and its context. Followed over time, Seattle patients had been enrolled while infection was active. The data stem from a study of blood T cell repertoires in COVID-19. Study at large: The United States, Italy and Spain supplied acute and convalescent COVID-19 samples.

In the original analysis: Using reference gene primer amplification, nucleated cell counts were estimated. The assay was immunoSEQ multiplex PCR, and TCRdb's table has in-frame clones only and misses some. V and J calls and clone size come straight from that table; D and trimming were deduced from the DNA. This table holds about 130,000 clones, around 79% found once. Germline V gives CDR1 KGHSY, CDR2 FQNENV. The J segment lost 7 bases and the V segment lost 8 bases, leaving 13 bases of the junction unmatched. The CDR3 length is 14 residues. The sequence was obtained from a woman in her seventies with COVID-19, enrolled during active disease. Sequencing was done on a sample of peripheral blood. This chain connects TRBV16 to TRBJ1-1; 7 bases line up with TRBD1. CDR3 region: CASGGTARRDEAFF. In DNA form, the CDR3 reads TGTGCCAGCGGCGGGACAGCGAGGCGGGATGAAGCTTTCTTT.